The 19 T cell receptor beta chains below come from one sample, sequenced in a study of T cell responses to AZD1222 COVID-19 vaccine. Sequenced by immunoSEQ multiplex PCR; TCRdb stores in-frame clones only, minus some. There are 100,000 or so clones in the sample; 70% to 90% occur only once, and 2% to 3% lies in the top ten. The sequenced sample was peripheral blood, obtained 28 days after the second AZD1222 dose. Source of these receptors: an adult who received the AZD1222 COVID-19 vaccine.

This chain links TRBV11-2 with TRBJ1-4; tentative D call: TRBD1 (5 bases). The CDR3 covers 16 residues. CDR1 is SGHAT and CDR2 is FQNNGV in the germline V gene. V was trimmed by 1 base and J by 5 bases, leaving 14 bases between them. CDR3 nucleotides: TGTGCCAGCAGCTTAGGATTCGGGACTCACAATGAAAAACTGTTTTTT. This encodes CASSLGFGTHNEKLFF.

CDR3 in amino acids: CASSSRGRDSPSDSPLHF. The CDR3 region has the DNA TGTGCCAGCAGTTCCCGTGGAAGGGATTCCCCGTCGGATTCACCCCTCCACTTT. The chain employs TRBV27 and TRBJ1-6; D gene unclear. In germline, CDR1 is MNHEY, CDR2 SMNVEV (reference sequence). The CDR3 extends over 18 amino acids. Between the trimmed V and J ends, which lost 4 bases and 8 bases, there was a span of 24 bases.

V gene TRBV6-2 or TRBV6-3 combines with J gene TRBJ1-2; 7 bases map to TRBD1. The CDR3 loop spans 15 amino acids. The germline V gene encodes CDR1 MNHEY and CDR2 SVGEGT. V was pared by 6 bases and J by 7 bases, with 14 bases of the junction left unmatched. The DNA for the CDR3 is TGTGCCAGCAGGTACGGAGGACAGGCTCTCATTGGCTACACCTTC. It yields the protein CASRYGGQALIGYTF.

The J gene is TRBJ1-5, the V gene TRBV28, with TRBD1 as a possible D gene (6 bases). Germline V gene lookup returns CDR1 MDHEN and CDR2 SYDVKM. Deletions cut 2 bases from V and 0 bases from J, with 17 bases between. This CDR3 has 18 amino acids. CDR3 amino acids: CASSLNLPGAFSNQPQHF. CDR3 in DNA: TGTGCCAGCAGTTTAAATTTGCCAGGGGCATTTAGCAATCAGCCCCAGCATTTT.

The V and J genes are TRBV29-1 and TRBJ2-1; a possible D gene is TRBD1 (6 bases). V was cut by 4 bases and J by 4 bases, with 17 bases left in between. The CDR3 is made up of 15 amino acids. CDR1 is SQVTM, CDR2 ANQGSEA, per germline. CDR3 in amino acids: CSVGLGTPLYNEQFF. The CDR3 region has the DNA TGCAGCGTTGGACTTGGGACACCCTTGTACAATGAGCAGTTCTTC.

CDR3 in amino acids: CASSSLDSYGYTF. The CDR3 DNA is TGTGCCAGCAGCTCATTGGACAGCTATGGCTACACCTTC. The chain is built from TRBV6-5 and TRBJ1-2; TRBD1 is a possible D gene (6 bases). There are 13 residues in the CDR3. Trimming left V 6 bases short and J 4 bases short, with 12 bases between. In germline, CDR1 is MNHEY, CDR2 SVGAGI.

CDR3 protein: CSVEEDSGAQYF. As DNA, the CDR3 is TGCAGCGTTGAAGAGGATTCAGGAGCCCAGTACTTC. V is TRBV29-1 and J is TRBJ2-5; D gene uncertain. V was shortened by 0 bases and J by 9 bases, with 11 bases between the two germline ends. The germline gives CDR1 SQVTM, CDR2 ANQGSEA. The CDR3 covers 12 residues. Variable domain in full (rest from reference TRBV29-1 and TRBJ2-5): SAVISQKPSRDICQRGTSLTIQCQVDSQVTMMFWYRQQPGQSLTLIATANQGSEATYESGFVIDKFPISRPNLTFSTLTVSNMSPEDSSIYLCSVEEDSGAQYFGPGTRLLVL.

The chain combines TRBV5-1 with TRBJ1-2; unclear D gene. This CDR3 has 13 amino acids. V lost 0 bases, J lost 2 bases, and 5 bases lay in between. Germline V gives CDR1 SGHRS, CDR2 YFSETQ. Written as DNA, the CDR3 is TGCGCCAGCAGCTTGGACATAAACTATGGCTACACCTTC. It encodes CASSLDINYGYTF.

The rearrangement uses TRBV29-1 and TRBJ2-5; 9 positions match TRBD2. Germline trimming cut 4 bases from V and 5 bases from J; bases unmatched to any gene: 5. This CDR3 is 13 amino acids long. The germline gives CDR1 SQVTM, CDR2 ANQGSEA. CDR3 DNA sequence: TGCAGCGTTGTAGGCGGGAGGGTGGAGACCCAGTACTTC. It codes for CSVVGGRVETQYF.

The CDR3 nucleotides are TGTGCCAGCAGCTTAGAGGGGCAGGGTTCCTACGAGCAGTACTTC. Translated: CASSLEGQGSYEQYF. The chain employs TRBV7-9 and TRBJ2-7; tentative D call: TRBD1 (5 bases). Germline CDR1 SEHNR, CDR2 FQNEAQ (reference sequence). CDR3 length: 15 residues. V was shortened by 1 base and J by 1 base, with 11 bases between the two germline ends.

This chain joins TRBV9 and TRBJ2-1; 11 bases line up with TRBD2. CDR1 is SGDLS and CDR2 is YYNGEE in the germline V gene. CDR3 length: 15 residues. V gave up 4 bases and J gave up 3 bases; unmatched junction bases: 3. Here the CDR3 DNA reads TGTGCCAGCAGCTTCGGGACTAGCGGCTACAATGAGCAGTTCTTC. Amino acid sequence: CASSFGTSGYNEQFF.

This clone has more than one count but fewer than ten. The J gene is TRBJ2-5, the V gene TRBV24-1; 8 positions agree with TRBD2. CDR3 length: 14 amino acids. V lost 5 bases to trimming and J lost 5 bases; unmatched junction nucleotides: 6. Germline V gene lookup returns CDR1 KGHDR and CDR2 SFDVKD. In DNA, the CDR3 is TGTGCCACCAGTGCGAGCGGGAGAGGCGAGACCCAGTACTTC. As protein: CATSASGRGETQYF.

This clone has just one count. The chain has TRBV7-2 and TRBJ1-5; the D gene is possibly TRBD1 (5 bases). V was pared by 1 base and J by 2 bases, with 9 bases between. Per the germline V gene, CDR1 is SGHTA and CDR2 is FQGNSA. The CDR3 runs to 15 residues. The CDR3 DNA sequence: TGTGCCAGCAGCTTAGGAGGGGATGGCAATCAGCCCCAGCATTTT. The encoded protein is CASSLGGDGNQPQHF.

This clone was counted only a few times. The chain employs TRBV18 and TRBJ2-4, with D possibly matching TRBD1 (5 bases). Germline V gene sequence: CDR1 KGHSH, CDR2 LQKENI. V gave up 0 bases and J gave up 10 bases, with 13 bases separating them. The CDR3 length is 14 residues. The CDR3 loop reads CASSPPNQGWIQYF. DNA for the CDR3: TGTGCCAGCTCACCACCGAATCAGGGCTGGATTCAGTACTTC. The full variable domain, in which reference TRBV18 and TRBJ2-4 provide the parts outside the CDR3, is NAGVMQNPRHLVRRRGQEARLRCSPMKGHSHVYWYRQLPEEGLKFMVYLQKENIIDESGMPKERFSAEFPKEGPSILRIQQVVRGDSAAYFCASSPPNQGWIQYFGAGTRLSVL.

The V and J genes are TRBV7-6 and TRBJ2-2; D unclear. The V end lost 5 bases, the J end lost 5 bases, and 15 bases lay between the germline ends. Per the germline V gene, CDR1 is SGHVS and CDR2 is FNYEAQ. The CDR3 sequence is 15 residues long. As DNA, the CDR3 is TGTGCCAGCAGCCCGAGACTGGACGGGACCGGGGAGCTGTTTTTT. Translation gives CASSPRLDGTGELFF.

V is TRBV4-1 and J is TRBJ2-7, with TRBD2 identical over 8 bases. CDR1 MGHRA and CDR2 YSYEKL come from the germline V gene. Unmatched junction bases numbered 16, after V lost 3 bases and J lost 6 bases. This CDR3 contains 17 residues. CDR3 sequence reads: CASSQVDMGLVKGEQYF. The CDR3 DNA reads TGCGCCAGCAGCCAGGTGGATATGGGACTAGTAAAGGGCGAGCAGTACTTC.

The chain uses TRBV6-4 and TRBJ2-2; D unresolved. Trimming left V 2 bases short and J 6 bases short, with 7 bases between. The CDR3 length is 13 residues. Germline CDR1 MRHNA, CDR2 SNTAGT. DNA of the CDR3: TGTGCCAGCAGTGACGGGGAATCCGGGGAGCTGTTTTTT. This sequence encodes CASSDGESGELFF.

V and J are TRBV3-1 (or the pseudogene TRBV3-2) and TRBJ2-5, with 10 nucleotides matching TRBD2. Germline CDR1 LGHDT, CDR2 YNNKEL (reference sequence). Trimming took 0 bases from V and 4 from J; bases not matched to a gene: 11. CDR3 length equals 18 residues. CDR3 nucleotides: TGTGCCAGCAGCCAAGAGGAAAAGCGGGAGGGCCCGAGAGAGACCCAGTACTTC. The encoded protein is CASSQEEKREGPRETQYF.

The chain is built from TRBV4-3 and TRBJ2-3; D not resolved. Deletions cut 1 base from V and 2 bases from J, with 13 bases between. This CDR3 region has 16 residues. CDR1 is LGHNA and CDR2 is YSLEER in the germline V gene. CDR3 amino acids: CASSQAFPPYTDTQYF. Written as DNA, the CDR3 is TGCGCCAGCAGCCAAGCCTTTCCCCCTTACACAGATACGCAGTATTTT.